This TCR beta chain is drawn from a study of shared clonotypes between healthy human individuals. Generated by immunoSEQ multiplex PCR, the TCRdb table keeps only in-frame clones and is missing some. This table has about 1 million clones, 75% appearing once. The sample holds many counts of this clone. The same CDR3 can be traced to other DNA sequences in this sample. The sample consisted of memory CD4+ T cells sorted from blood. Subset given: CD45RA-negative fraction. The sequence derives from a man younger than 35 in good health.

The CDR3 is CASSDRGSSGANVLTF. The DNA for the CDR3 is TGCGCCAGCTCCGACAGGGGTAGCTCTGGGGCCAACGTCCTGACTTTC. The chain employs TRBV5-1 and TRBJ2-6; 8 positions match TRBD1. There are 16 residues in the CDR3. Germline V gene sequence: CDR1 SGHRS, CDR2 YFSETQ. Unmatched junction bases numbered 6, after V lost 7 bases and J lost 0 bases.